This T cell receptor (beta chain) is drawn from a study of blood T cells in healthy people across ages. Overall study results and limits: TCR beta diversity correlated strongly with naive T cell percentage. Per million T cells, the diversity of TCR beta decreased roughly linearly as age advanced.

This CDR3 is built from 14 residues. Trimming removed 3 bases from V and 9 bases from J, with 18 bases in between. Germline V CDR1 and CDR2: SQVTM, ANQGSEA. Individuals who donated were healthy Caucasians from Russia aged roughly 6 to 100. This clonotype was seen a handful of times. The antigen remains unidentified. It was with a sample-barcoded 5' primer and a J-beta primer mix that a second PCR of roughly 6 to 12 cycles was run. A 12-random-nucleotide template-switch adaptor tagged each cDNA molecule. One entry per CDR3 protein, called by TCRdb with MiXCR from the 5' RACE reads. This sample carries some 550,000 distinct CDR3 sequences, roughly 43% of them seen once, and the ten largest clones take around 24%.

The sequence was collected from a man older than 75 in good health. Sequencing was performed on blood. The chain is built from TRBV29-1 and TRBJ2-1, with D perhaps matching TRBD1 or TRBD2 (6 bases each). The DNA of the CDR3 is TGCAGCGTTGATCTGGGGGGCCGTCACGGTGAGCAGTTCTTC. It yields the protein CSVDLGGRHGEQFF.